This entry lists 16 T cell receptor beta chains sequenced from one sample in a study of T-cell reconstitution after alpha-beta-depleted transplantation in children. Unique molecular identifiers featured in how the TCRbeta library was prepared. TCRdb ran MiXCR on the PCR reads and lists one entry per CDR3 protein. The sample carries 420,000 or so distinct CDR3 sequences, roughly 11% recorded once. The sequences come from PBMCs from the stem cell graft donor, collected from the stem cell graft. Receptors originate from a human donor who donated a stem cell graft to a child with acute myeloid leukemia.

V gene TRBV29-1 combines with J gene TRBJ2-5; 10 nucleotides match TRBD1. Trimming removed 8 bases from V and 4 bases from J; junction bases left unmatched: 10. The CDR3 sequence is 14 residues long. CDR1 and CDR2 from the germline V gene are SQVTM and ANQGSEA. The CDR3 region is CSYEGTGASETQYF. The CDR3 coding sequence is TGCAGCTATGAGGGGACAGGGGCCTCAGAGACCCAGTACTTC. Complete variable domain (other parts from reference TRBV29-1 and TRBJ2-5): SAVISQKPSRDICQRGTSLTIQCQVDSQVTMMFWYRQQPGQSLTLIATANQGSEATYESGFVIDKFPISRPNLTFSTLTVSNMSPEDSSIYLCSYEGTGASETQYFGPGTRLLVL.

This clonotype was seen at least ten times. V usage is TRBV20-1 and J usage is TRBJ2-7, with 10 bases identical to TRBD2. The CDR3 contains 14 residues. Germline CDR1 reads DFQATT; CDR2 reads SNEGSKA (reference sequence). V dropped 6 bases and J dropped 0; count of bases not matched to a gene: 5. The CDR3 sequence: CSAERGGSSYEQYF. CDR3 in DNA: TGCAGTGCGGAGCGGGGGGGGTCCTCCTACGAGCAGTACTTC.

This clonotype appeared many times. This chain joins TRBV29-1 and TRBJ2-1, with TRBD2 identical over 11 bases. With V trimmed by 4 bases and J by 7 bases, 9 bases remained unmatched. Looked up from germline, CDR1 is SQVTM and CDR2 is ANQGSEA. This CDR3 contains 15 residues. CDR3 bases: TGCAGCGTTGGTGATAGCGGGAGGGGGGGGAATGAGCAGTTCTTC. Amino acid sequence: CSVGDSGRGGNEQFF.

The genes are TRBV6-2 or TRBV6-3 and TRBJ1-5; unclear D gene. V lost 10 bases to trimming and J lost 7 bases, with 20 bases between them. From germline, CDR1 is MNHEY and CDR2 SVGEGT. This CDR3 is built from 14 residues. The CDR3 is CATELGVRGQPQHF. For the CDR3, the DNA is TGTGCCACAGAACTAGGAGTCCGAGGCCAGCCCCAGCATTTT.

The CDR3, as DNA: TGCAGTACGACACGGATGGCGGATTATCAGCCCCAGCATTTT. Translation: CSTTRMADYQPQHF. This sequence joins TRBV20-1 and TRBJ1-5, with unresolved D. In germline, CDR1 is DFQATT, CDR2 SNEGSKA (reference sequence). The V and J ends lost 8 bases and 5 bases respectively, with 19 bases between them. The length of the CDR3 is 14 residues.

This clonotype was detected many times. CDR3 region: CSAPGLGGQETQYF. In DNA, the CDR3 is TGCAGTGCACCGGGACTAGGGGGCCAAGAGACCCAGTACTTC. The chain couples TRBV20-1 to TRBJ2-5, with TRBD2 identical over 8 bases. The CDR3 totals 14 residues. V dropped 6 bases and J dropped 1; count of bases not matched to a gene: 7. CDR1 is DFQATT and CDR2 is SNEGSKA in the germline V gene (reference sequence).

This clonotype showed up just a few times. The chain links TRBV2 to TRBJ1-1; TRBD1 might be the D (6 bases). Germline loops: CDR1 SNHLY, CDR2 FYNNEI. CDR3 size: 13 residues. The V gene lost 6 bases and the J gene lost 3 bases, with 11 bases spanning the gap. CDR3 bases: TGTGCCAGCAGCTACAGGGAGGACACTGAAGCTTTCTTT. Protein sequence: CASSYREDTEAFF.

This chain joins TRBV5-1 and TRBJ2-5; TRBD2 agrees at 13 bases. Germline V lookup: CDR1 SGHRS, CDR2 YFSETQ. V gave up 2 bases and J gave up 4 bases; unmatched junction bases: 5. The CDR3 spans 16 residues. The CDR3 sequence is CASSLGTSGNSETQYF. Written as DNA, the CDR3 is TGCGCCAGCAGCTTAGGGACTAGCGGGAATTCAGAGACCCAGTACTTC. Combining the CDR3 with reference TRBV5-1 and TRBJ2-5 gives the whole variable domain KAGVTQTPRYLIKTRGQQVTLSCSPISGHRSVSWYQQTPGQGLQFLFEYFSETQRNKGNFPGRFSGRQFSNSRSEMNVSTLELGDSALYLCASSLGTSGNSETQYFGPGTRLLVL.

This clonotype has ten or more counts. V gene TRBV7-2 combines with J gene TRBJ2-1; 8 positions match TRBD2. This CDR3 is 15 amino acids long. V dropped 5 bases and J dropped 5; count of bases not matched to a gene: 8. Germline assignment: CDR1 SGHTA and CDR2 FQGNSA. CDR3 sequence: CASSDRGGRNNEQFF. The CDR3, as DNA: TGTGCCAGCAGCGACCGGGGGGGCCGGAACAATGAGCAGTTCTTC.

With regard to this clonotype: This sequence may be a read error, since a much larger clone differs from it by one base. The V call is TRBV3-1, the J call TRBJ2-3, with a tentative D call TRBD1 (5 bases). Germline V gene data show CDR1 as LGHDT and CDR2 as YNNKEL (reference sequence). CDR3 length: 13 residues. V shed 4 bases and J shed 3 bases, with 8 bases lying between them. The chain's CDR3 is CASSLRQTDTQYF. The CDR3 DNA sequence: TGTGCCAGCAGCCTCCGACAGACAGATACGCAGTATTTT.

The rearrangement uses TRBV5-1 and TRBJ2-2; 8 positions agree with TRBD2. Germline assignment: CDR1 SGHRS and CDR2 YFSETQ. V shed 0 bases and J 1 base; nucleotides not matched to a gene: 8. This CDR3 spans 18 amino acids. The CDR3 loop is CASSLVGTTSVNTGELFF. The CDR3 bases are TGCGCCAGCAGCTTGGTGGGGACGACTAGCGTGAACACCGGGGAGCTGTTTTTT. Complete variable domain (other parts from reference TRBV5-1 and TRBJ2-2): KAGVTQTPRYLIKTRGQQVTLSCSPISGHRSVSWYQQTPGQGLQFLFEYFSETQRNKGNFPGRFSGRQFSNSRSEMNVSTLELGDSALYLCASSLVGTTSVNTGELFFGEGSRLTVL.

This clonotype was seen repeatedly, ten times or more. The chain recombines TRBV6-1 with TRBJ2-7, with D unclear. V lost 5 bases and J 4 bases, leaving 9 bases between the germline ends. Germline CDR1 MNHNS, CDR2 SASEGT. There are 12 residues in the CDR3. The CDR3 here is CASSRSAYEQYF. The CDR3 nucleotides are TGTGCCAGCAGTAGAAGCGCGTACGAGCAGTACTTC.

This clonotype was counted only a few times. The gene calls are TRBV5-1 and TRBJ2-7; no definite D call. Germline V gene sequence: CDR1 SGHRS, CDR2 YFSETQ. Trimming took off 0 bases at V and 5 bases at J, with 9 bases between the two ends. The CDR3 has 13 residues. This CDR3 reads CASSLGSRNEQYF. Here the CDR3 DNA reads TGCGCCAGCAGCTTGGGGAGTCGCAACGAGCAGTACTTC. Together with reference TRBV5-1 and TRBJ2-7, the CDR3 gives the full variable domain: KAGVTQTPRYLIKTRGQQVTLSCSPISGHRSVSWYQQTPGQGLQFLFEYFSETQRNKGNFPGRFSGRQFSNSRSEMNVSTLELGDSALYLCASSLGSRNEQYFGPGTRLTVT.

The chain has TRBV23-1 and TRBJ2-5; a possible D gene is TRBD1 (6 bases). TRBV23-1 is annotated as an ORF whose role is uncertain. V lost 0 bases and J lost 5, with 7 bases in between. This CDR3 is 13 amino acids long. CDR3 region: CASSQSRGETQYF. The CDR3, as DNA: TGCGCCAGCAGTCAATCGAGGGGGGAGACCCAGTACTTC.

The sample holds many counts of this clonotype. The chain couples TRBV5-1 to TRBJ2-3; 8 nucleotides match TRBD2. Trimming took 9 bases from V and 0 from J; bases not matched to a gene: 6. From germline, CDR1 is SGHRS and CDR2 YFSETQ. The CDR3 is made up of 14 amino acids. CDR3 sequence (DNA): TGCGCCACTCAGCGGGGGCCAAGCACAGATACGCAGTATTTT. This encodes CATQRGPSTDTQYF.

The chain is built from TRBV20-1 and TRBJ1-2; the D gene is possibly TRBD1 (5 bases). Germline CDR1 and CDR2: DFQATT and SNEGSKA (reference sequence). CDR3 length: 13 residues. Trimming took 5 bases from V and 0 from J, leaving 10 bases between them. The CDR3 DNA sequence: TGCAGTGCTCAGACAGCGACTAACTATGGCTACACCTTC. This encodes CSAQTATNYGYTF.